Shown below are 25 T cell receptor beta chains from a single sample sequenced in a study of control samples from healthy donors and cancer patients. Clones were sequenced by immunoSEQ multiplex PCR, and TCRdb holds only the in-frame ones, with some missing. The sample has approximately 26,000 clones, approximately 78% seen once. The sequencing sample was made of PBMCs. The receptors derive from a man in his 60s with colorectal cancer.

The genes are TRBV27 and TRBJ2-3; 10 positions match TRBD1. Germline V gene data show CDR1 as MNHEY and CDR2 as SMNVEV (reference sequence). J gave up 3 bases and V 6 bases, and 9 bases lay outside the gene matches. The CDR3 extends over 16 amino acids. This CDR3 reads CASSNRGQGETDTQYF. The CDR3 bases are TGTGCCAGCAGCAATAGAGGACAGGGGGAGACAGATACGCAGTATTTT.

V usage is TRBV18 and J usage is TRBJ1-2; 11 bases match TRBD1. The germline gives CDR1 KGHSH, CDR2 LQKENI. Germline trimming cut 1 base from V and 2 bases from J; bases unmatched to any gene: 6. The CDR3 has 17 residues. This CDR3 is CASSPRTGGFINYGYTF. CDR3 bases: TGTGCCAGCTCACCACGGACAGGGGGCTTCATAAACTATGGCTACACCTTC.

The gene calls are TRBV24-1 and TRBJ2-7; TRBD2 matches at 8 bases. The CDR3 loop spans 19 amino acids. J lost 3 bases, V lost 3 bases, and 18 bases had no gene match. CDR1 is KGHDR, CDR2 SFDVKD, per germline. The CDR3 sequence: CATSDTHRFQRGGVYEQYV. The CDR3 DNA sequence: TGTGCCACCAGTGATACCCATCGATTTCAACGGGGGGGCGTCTACGAGCAGTACGTC.

The rearrangement uses TRBV3-1 (or the pseudogene TRBV3-2) and TRBJ2-1; TRBD1 matches 8 bases. From germline, CDR1 is LGHDT and CDR2 YNNKEL (reference sequence). Losses at the gene ends were 1 base for V and 2 bases for J; bases not matched to a gene: 4. This CDR3 spans 16 amino acids. In DNA form, the CDR3 reads TGTGCCAGCAGCCAAGGAGGACAGGGTGCCTACAATGAGCAGTTCTTC. Protein: CASSQGGQGAYNEQFF.

The gene calls are TRBV7-9 and TRBJ2-3, with D perhaps matching TRBD2 (5 bases). Germline lookup yields CDR1 SEHNR and CDR2 FQNEAQ (reference sequence). V was pared by 10 bases and J by 0 bases, with 17 bases between. This CDR3 spans 15 amino acids. CDR3 sequence: CATPIGSVSTDTQYF. The DNA for the CDR3 is TGTGCCACCCCAATTGGTAGCGTGAGCACAGATACGCAGTATTTT.

This clone was counted only a few times. The genes are TRBV4-1 and TRBJ2-3; 10 bases fit TRBD1. The length of the CDR3 is 16 residues. Germline V gene sequence: CDR1 MGHRA, CDR2 YSYEKL. V lost 4 bases to trimming and J lost 4 bases; unmatched junction nucleotides: 8. CDR3 DNA: TGCGCCAGCAGCCTAACCGGGACAGGGGATGCAGATACGCAGTATTTT. This sequence encodes CASSLTGTGDADTQYF.

The gene calls are TRBV5-1 and TRBJ1-1, with 9 bases matching TRBD1. CDR1 and CDR2 from the germline V gene are SGHRS and YFSETQ. The V gene end was trimmed by 4 bases and the J gene end by 12 bases; junction bases not matched to a gene: 7. The CDR3 has 12 residues. DNA of the CDR3: TGCGCCAGCAGCGAGGACAGGGGTAAATCTTTCTTT. It translates to CASSEDRGKSFF.

The chain couples TRBV15 to TRBJ2-7, with D possibly TRBD2 on 6 matching bases. The CDR3 consists of 15 residues. The V and J ends lost 2 bases and 4 bases respectively, with 15 bases between them. In germline, CDR1 is LNHNV, CDR2 YYDKDF (reference sequence). This CDR3 reads CATSRQPGLHYEQYF. The DNA of the CDR3 is TGTGCCACCAGCAGACAACCGGGACTGCATTACGAGCAGTACTTC.

V is TRBV3-1 (or the pseudogene TRBV3-2) and J is TRBJ2-2, with 11 nucleotides matching TRBD2. Germline V gene data show CDR1 as LGHDT and CDR2 as YNNKEL (reference sequence). J lost 1 base, V lost 2 bases, and 3 bases had no gene match. The CDR3 is 17 amino acids. The CDR3 sequence is CASSQNSGGVNTGELFF. The CDR3 DNA reads TGTGCCAGCAGCCAAAATAGCGGGGGGGTGAACACCGGGGAGCTGTTTTTT.

V is TRBV6-4 and J is TRBJ1-1; D is unresolved. Germline V lookup: CDR1 MRHNA, CDR2 SNTAGT. The CDR3 loop spans 14 amino acids. The V gene lost 7 bases and the J gene lost 0 bases, with 12 bases spanning the gap. CDR3 in DNA: TGTGCCAGCAAAGGCGGAGACATGAACACTGAAGCTTTCTTT. It specifies CASKGGDMNTEAFF.

The chain employs TRBV24-1 and TRBJ1-2; possibly TRBD1 for D (5 bases). The CDR3 is made up of 14 amino acids. Germline V gene lookup returns CDR1 KGHDR and CDR2 SFDVKD. V lost 4 bases and J lost 1, with 9 bases in between. The CDR3 DNA sequence: TGTGCCACCAGTGAGGGGACCCGTAACTATGGCTACACCTTC. Translation gives CATSEGTRNYGYTF.

The chain combines TRBV29-1 with TRBJ2-3, with D uncertain. The ends were cut back, 4 bases at V and 3 bases at J, with 5 bases in the middle. Per the germline V gene, CDR1 is SQVTM and CDR2 is ANQGSEA. The CDR3 sequence is 11 residues long. CDR3 region: CSVGNTDTQYF. The DNA of the CDR3 is TGCAGCGTTGGGAATACAGATACGCAGTATTTT.

The V call is TRBV3-1 (or the pseudogene TRBV3-2), the J call TRBJ1-6, with D tentatively TRBD1 (6 bases). Trimming shortened V by 4 bases and J by 7 bases, and 14 bases separated the two germline ends. The CDR3 extends over 15 amino acids. Germline CDR1 LGHDT, CDR2 YNNKEL (reference sequence). The CDR3 loop is CASSREQGYNSPLHF. The CDR3 DNA reads TGTGCCAGCAGCCGGGAGCAGGGGTACAATTCACCCCTCCACTTT.

The rearrangement uses TRBV6-6 and TRBJ1-6; unclear D gene. Germline V gene lookup returns CDR1 MNHNY and CDR2 SVGAGI (reference sequence). The CDR3 sequence is 12 residues long. V gave up 5 bases and J gave up 9 bases, with 8 bases separating them. DNA for the CDR3: TGTGCCAGCAGTACTCCGGGTTCACCCCTCCACTTT. Translation gives CASSTPGSPLHF.

This clone has only a few counts. The chain employs TRBV7-2 and TRBJ1-2; no clear D. CDR3 length: 12 amino acids. From germline, CDR1 is SGHTA and CDR2 FQGNSA. Trimming stripped 0 bases from V and 5 bases from J, with 4 bases between. CDR3 DNA: TGTGCCAGCAGCTTAGCTGGATATGGCTACACCTTC. Encoded protein: CASSLAGYGYTF. The complete variable domain, with remaining parts taken from reference TRBV7-2 and TRBJ1-2, reads GAGVSQSPSNKVTEKGKDVELRCDPISGHTALYWYRQSLGQGLEFLIYFQGNSAPDKSGLPSDRFSAERTGGSVSTLTIQRTQQEDSAVYLCASSLAGYGYTFGSGTRLTVV.

J is TRBJ2-7 and V is TRBV5-6; maybe TRBD2 (5 bases). V lost 1 base to trimming and J lost 2 bases, with 10 bases between them. The V gene's germline CDR1 is SGHDT and CDR2 YYEEEE. The CDR3 contains 14 residues. In nucleotides, the CDR3 is TGTGCCAGCAGCTTGTTAGCGACTACCTACGAGCAGTACTTC. It is translated as CASSLLATTYEQYF. Complete variable domain (other parts from reference TRBV5-6 and TRBJ2-7): DAGVTQSPTHLIKTRGQQVTLRCSPKSGHDTVSWYQQALGQGPQFIFQYYEEEERQRGNFPDRFSGHQFPNYSSELNVNALLLGDSALYLCASSLLATTYEQYFGPGTRLTVT.

V and J are TRBV5-1 and TRBJ2-5; D gene unclear. V was trimmed by 4 bases and J by 2 bases, leaving 15 bases between them. Germline values: CDR1 SGHRS, CDR2 YFSETQ. CDR3 length: 15 amino acids. The CDR3 nucleotides read TGCGCCAGCAGCAAAGACACAGCCGAGCAAGAGACCCAGTACTTC. This gives the protein CASSKDTAEQETQYF.

The chain joins TRBV10-3 to TRBJ2-1; 9 bases are a match to TRBD1. V lost 4 bases and J lost 5; bases outside the gene matches: 12. The CDR3 length is 17 residues. Germline assignment: CDR1 ENHRY and CDR2 SYGVKD. The CDR3 here is CAISGFTGTGSDNEQFF. As DNA, the CDR3 is TGTGCCATCAGTGGGTTCACCGGGACAGGGAGTGACAATGAGCAGTTCTTC.

The chain uses TRBV4-1 and TRBJ1-1; D is unresolved. Trimming shortened V by 2 bases and J by 5 bases, and 15 bases separated the two germline ends. Per germline, CDR1 MGHRA and CDR2 YSYEKL. This CDR3 has 15 amino acids. DNA for the CDR3: TGCGCCAGCAGCCAACCGCCCGCTACGAGAACTGAAGCTTTCTTT. Translated, it gives CASSQPPATRTEAFF.

V and J are TRBV9 and TRBJ1-1, with 8 positions matching TRBD1. Germline lookup yields CDR1 SGDLS and CDR2 YYNGEE. V lost 0 bases, J lost 1 base, and 2 bases stayed unmatched. The length of the CDR3 is 15 residues. The CDR3 loop is CASSVGGTGNTEAFF. The CDR3 DNA sequence: TGTGCCAGCAGCGTAGGGGGGACAGGGAACACTGAAGCTTTCTTT. Variable domain in full (rest from reference TRBV9 and TRBJ1-1): DSGVTQTPKHLITATGQRVTLRCSPRSGDLSVYWYQQSLDQGLQFLIQYYNGEERAKGNILERFSAQQFPDLHSELNLSSLELGDSALYFCASSVGGTGNTEAFFGQGTRLTVV.

This chain links TRBV5-1 with TRBJ2-1; 9 bases are shared with TRBD2. The length of the CDR3 is 15 residues. The J segment lost 4 bases and the V segment lost 0 bases, leaving 2 bases of the junction unmatched. Germline V gives CDR1 SGHRS, CDR2 YFSETQ. The CDR3 DNA reads as TGCGCCAGCAGCTTGGCGCTAGCGGGGTACAATGAGCAGTTCTTC. It encodes CASSLALAGYNEQFF.

The genes are TRBV9 and TRBJ2-3; 8 bases align to TRBD1. Looked up from germline, CDR1 is SGDLS and CDR2 is YYNGEE. J gave up 11 bases and V 0 bases, and 20 bases lay outside the gene matches. The CDR3 totals 18 residues. The CDR3 DNA reads TGTGCCAGCAGCGTAGTGACCGGGACAGGTGGGAGGCCCGGCCGGCAGTATTTT. Translating it yields CASSVVTGTGGRPGRQYF. Supplemented by reference TRBV9 and TRBJ2-3, the full variable domain reads DSGVTQTPKHLITATGQRVTLRCSPRSGDLSVYWYQQSLDQGLQFLIQYYNGEERAKGNILERFSAQQFPDLHSELNLSSLELGDSALYFCASSVVTGTGGRPGRQYFGPGTRLTVL.

V gene TRBV9 combines with J gene TRBJ2-2, with D unresolved. The CDR3 is 13 residues long. V shed 4 bases and J shed 6 bases, with 10 bases lying between them. The V gene's germline CDR1 is SGDLS and CDR2 YYNGEE. The CDR3 DNA is TGTGCCAGCAGCCCGCCGATGTCCGGGGAGCTGTTTTTT. This sequence encodes CASSPPMSGELFF.

In its sample, this clone was seen once. This sequence joins TRBV11-2 and TRBJ1-1, with D perhaps matching TRBD1 (6 bases). This CDR3 region has 13 residues. Germline V gene data show CDR1 as SGHAT and CDR2 as FQNNGV. V was clipped by 4 bases and J by 7 bases, with 13 bases between them. CDR3 in DNA: TGTGCCAGCAGCTCGGACAGACTTCGTGAAGCTTTCTTT. Amino acids: CASSSDRLREAFF.

The chain uses TRBV3-1 (or the pseudogene TRBV3-2) and TRBJ1-2, with a tentative D call TRBD1 (5 bases). The CDR3 has 14 residues. V was pared by 0 bases and J by 4 bases, with 9 bases between. Germline CDR1 LGHDT, CDR2 YNNKEL (reference sequence). CDR3 DNA sequence: TGTGCCAGCAGCCAAGAGCATCAGGGCTATGGCTACACCTTC. It codes for CASSQEHQGYGYTF.